This T cell receptor beta chain stems from a study of cytomegalovirus exposure and HLA in healthy donors. Study-level findings and limits: There were under 200 TCR beta chains listed as cytomegalovirus-associated.

The PCR used 60 Vbeta and 13 Jbeta primers. The data were produced by immunoSEQ multiplex PCR, yet TCRdb's version contains in-frame clones alone and is incomplete. The sample shows 100,000 to 150,000 clones, around three quarters of them seen only once. Worth noting for this clone: Its target is unknown.

The length of the CDR3 is 11 residues. Germline assignment: CDR1 SNHLY and CDR2 FYNNEI. Trimming cost V 7 bases and J 4 bases, with 8 bases left between them. The V call is TRBV2, the J call TRBJ2-7; D not certain. The source material was PBMCs. The sequence derives from a female donor in good health and CMV-seronegative. The CDR3 region has the DNA TGTGCCAGCACAGAGGTTTACGAGCAGTACTTC. It codes for CASTEVYEQYF.